The present TCR beta chain was sequenced within a study of T cells after posttransplantation cyclophosphamide. This clone was observed at least ten times. What it binds is unknown. The J segment lost 9 bases and the V segment lost 3 bases, leaving 5 bases of the junction unmatched. CDR3 size: 16 residues. CDR1 SGHDN and CDR2 FVKESK come from the germline V gene. Treatment was busulfan-fludarabine conditioning, a marrow graft, and cyclophosphamide on days +3 and +4. Overall study results and limits: Recipient CMV seropositivity and CMV reactivation strongly tracked TRB clonality. Later blood repertoires were often dominated by clones from the donor CD8+ memory compartment. TRB overlap between skin or GI tissue T cells and blood was limited.

This table comes from immunoSEQ multiplex PCR, and its TCRdb copy is limited to in-frame clones, with some not included. The sample has approximately 15,000 clones, none seen only once; the top ten hold more than 20%. V usage is TRBV14 and J usage is TRBJ2-1; 16 nucleotides align to TRBD2. The specimen was PBMCs, collected around 1,100 days after allogeneic stem cell transplant with posttransplant cyclophosphamide. The source is a female patient aged 35-55 years who received an allogeneic stem cell transplant from a related donor, was CMV-positive, and had no GVHD. Part of the T cell pool may stem from the graft donor. CDR3 nucleotides: TGTGCCAGCAGCCAGGGACTAGCGGGGGGGCCTTCTGAGCAGTTCTTC. It specifies CASSQGLAGGPSEQFF.